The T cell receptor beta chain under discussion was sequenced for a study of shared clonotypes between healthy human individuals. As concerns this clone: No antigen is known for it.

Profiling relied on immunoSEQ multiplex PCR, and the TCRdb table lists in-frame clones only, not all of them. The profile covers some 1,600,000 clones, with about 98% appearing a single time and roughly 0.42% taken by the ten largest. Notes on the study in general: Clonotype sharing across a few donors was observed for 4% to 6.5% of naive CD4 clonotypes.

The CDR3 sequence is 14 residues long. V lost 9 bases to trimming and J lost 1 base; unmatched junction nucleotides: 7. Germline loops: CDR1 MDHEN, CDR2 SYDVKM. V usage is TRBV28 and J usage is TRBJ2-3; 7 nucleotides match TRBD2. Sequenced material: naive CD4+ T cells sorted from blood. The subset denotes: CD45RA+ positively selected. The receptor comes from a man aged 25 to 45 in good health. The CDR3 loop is CASTQSGGTDTQYF. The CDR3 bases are TGTGCCAGTACCCAAAGCGGGGGCACAGATACGCAGTATTTT.